Shown below are 2 T cell receptor beta chains from a single sample sequenced in a study of response to subunit inactivated influenza vaccine. TCRdb reanalysed the RT-PCR reads using MiXCR and keeps one entry per CDR3 protein. The data hold roughly 180,000 distinct CDR3 sequences, with around 9% observed a single time. The sample here was non-naive T cells sorted from PBMCs, taken on the day of vaccination. The origin of the receptors is a man aged 45-65 years who received an inactivated influenza vaccine.

This clonotype was found a few times. The chain employs TRBV20-1 and TRBJ2-5, with 7 nucleotides matching TRBD1. The CDR3 runs 15 residues. From germline, CDR1 is DFQATT and CDR2 SNEGSKA (reference sequence). V was pared by 3 bases and J by 5 bases, with 12 bases of the junction left unmatched. The CDR3 nucleotides read TGCAGTGCTAGGAGGGGCGACAGGGTTGTGGAGACCCAGTACTTC. Protein sequence: CSARRGDRVVETQYF.

This clonotype was seen many times. The rearrangement joins TRBV5-5 to TRBJ2-2; D not certain. The CDR3 is 15 residues long. V gave up 4 bases and J gave up 4 bases, with 14 bases separating them. CDR1 and CDR2 from the germline V gene are SGHKS and YYEKEE (reference sequence). In DNA, the CDR3 is TGTGCCAGCAGCCCTGTTAGAGTTTCCACCGGGGAGCTGTTTTTT. This encodes CASSPVRVSTGELFF.